The rows below give T cell receptor beta chains drawn from one sample of a study of blood T cell repertoires in COVID-19. Produced via immunoSEQ multiplex PCR; TCRdb's table is partial and in-frame only. The profile covers around 58,000 clones, with 91% appearing a single time and approximately 7% taken by the ten largest. The sequencing sample was made of peripheral blood. The receptors stem from a woman aged 60-75 years with active or convalescent COVID-19. The CDR3 runs from the conserved cysteine through the conserved F or W. The order of the fields is J gene, clone size, D gene, V gene, CDR3 protein, CDR3 DNA. A D gene is named only where the DNA matches it firmly. Clone size appears in some rows only: once, few, many, or a class for an expanded clone.

j_call: TRBJ1-1
clone_size: -
d_call: -
v_call: TRBV7-3
cdr3_aa: CASSLKGHTEAFF
cdr3_nt: TGTGCCAGCAGCTTAAAGGGGCACACTGAAGCTTTCTTT

j_call: TRBJ2-5
clone_size: -
d_call: TRBD1
v_call: TRBV7-9
cdr3_aa: CASSPDRGETQYF
cdr3_nt: TGTGCCAGCAGTCCTGACAGGGGAGAGACCCAGTACTTC

j_call: TRBJ2-1
clone_size: few
d_call: -
v_call: TRBV20-1
cdr3_aa: CSAPRAAEQFF
cdr3_nt: TGCAGTGCACCTAGAGCGGCTGAGCAGTTCTTC

j_call: TRBJ2-1
clone_size: -
d_call: -
v_call: TRBV5-1
cdr3_aa: CASSFDSPSYNEQFF
cdr3_nt: TGCGCCAGCAGCTTCGACTCGCCCTCCTACAATGAGCAGTTCTTC

j_call: TRBJ1-5
clone_size: -
d_call: TRBD1
v_call: TRBV11-3
cdr3_aa: CASSFGTGGDTEGRNQPQHF
cdr3_nt: TGTGCCAGCAGCTTTGGGACAGGGGGCGATACGGAAGGTCGGAATCAGCCCCAGCATTTT

j_call: TRBJ1-2
clone_size: few
d_call: -
v_call: TRBV5-1
cdr3_aa: CASSLGQESGGYTF
cdr3_nt: TGCGCCAGCAGCTTGGGACAGGAAAGCGGTGGCTACACCTTC

j_call: TRBJ2-7
clone_size: -
d_call: -
v_call: TRBV19
cdr3_aa: CASSLWGDYYEQYF
cdr3_nt: TGTGCCAGTAGTTTGTGGGGTGACTACTACGAGCAGTACTTC

j_call: TRBJ1-5
clone_size: few
d_call: -
v_call: TRBV2
cdr3_aa: CASSDRRDRLNQPQHF
cdr3_nt: TGTGCCAGCAGTGACCGTCGAGACAGGTTAAATCAGCCCCAGCATTTT

j_call: TRBJ1-2
clone_size: -
d_call: -
v_call: TRBV28
cdr3_aa: CASRRGLANYGYTF
cdr3_nt: TGTGCCAGCAGGCGAGGATTAGCTAACTATGGCTACACCTTC

j_call: TRBJ2-3
clone_size: -
d_call: TRBD2
v_call: TRBV7-6
cdr3_aa: CASSSPEERGETDTQYF
cdr3_nt: TGTGCCAGCAGCTCTCCCGAGGAGCGGGGGGAAACAGATACGCAGTATTTT

j_call: TRBJ2-3
clone_size: -
d_call: TRBD2
v_call: TRBV19
cdr3_aa: CASSVGLAGMYTDTQYF
cdr3_nt: TGTGCCAGTAGTGTTGGACTAGCAGGAATGTACACAGATACGCAGTATTTT

j_call: TRBJ1-2
clone_size: -
d_call: TRBD1
v_call: TRBV18
cdr3_aa: CASSPSIGGNGYTF
cdr3_nt: TGTGCCAGCTCACCCTCTATAGGGGGCAATGGCTACACCTTC

j_call: TRBJ2-1
clone_size: -
d_call: -
v_call: TRBV27
cdr3_aa: CASSLAVTGEQFF
cdr3_nt: TGTGCCAGCAGTTTAGCGGTAACCGGTGAGCAGTTCTTC

j_call: TRBJ2-5
clone_size: -
d_call: TRBD1
v_call: TRBV10-3
cdr3_aa: CAIRGQGGETQYF
cdr3_nt: TGTGCCATCCGGGGACAGGGTGGAGAGACCCAGTACTTC

j_call: TRBJ1-2
clone_size: once
d_call: -
v_call: TRBV6-5
cdr3_aa: CASRKVEEDYGYTF
cdr3_nt: TGTGCCAGCAGGAAAGTGGAGGAGGACTATGGCTACACCTTC

j_call: TRBJ1-5
clone_size: few
d_call: -
v_call: TRBV2
cdr3_aa: CASIDSSNQPQHF
cdr3_nt: TGTGCCAGCATAGACAGTAGCAATCAGCCCCAGCATTTT

j_call: TRBJ2-3
clone_size: -
d_call: -
v_call: TRBV7-2
cdr3_aa: CASSSGLSTDTQYF
cdr3_nt: TGTGCCAGCAGCTCGGGACTCAGCACAGATACGCAGTATTTT

j_call: TRBJ1-2
clone_size: -
d_call: -
v_call: TRBV2
cdr3_aa: CASRGETEVYGYTF
cdr3_nt: TGTGCCAGCAGGGGCGAGACAGAAGTCTATGGCTACACCTTC

j_call: TRBJ2-1
clone_size: -
d_call: TRBD2
v_call: TRBV30
cdr3_aa: CAWVLAGSDPNEQFF
cdr3_nt: TGTGCCTGGGTATTAGCGGGGTCGGACCCGAATGAGCAGTTCTTC

j_call: TRBJ2-2
clone_size: once
d_call: TRBD2
v_call: TRBV6-2/TRBV6-3
cdr3_aa: CASSYGRLAGWGELFF
cdr3_nt: TGTGCCAGCAGTTACGGGCGACTAGCGGGATGGGGGGAGCTGTTTTTT

j_call: TRBJ2-3
clone_size: -
d_call: TRBD2
v_call: TRBV5-1
cdr3_aa: CASNKTPGLAGVPDTQYF
cdr3_nt: TGCGCCAGCAACAAAACCCCGGGACTAGCGGGAGTCCCAGATACGCAGTATTTT

j_call: TRBJ1-2
clone_size: -
d_call: -
v_call: TRBV27
cdr3_aa: CASSTNHRVGYTF
cdr3_nt: TGTGCCAGCAGTACCAACCACAGGGTTGGCTACACCTTC

j_call: TRBJ1-3
clone_size: -
d_call: -
v_call: TRBV7-8
cdr3_aa: CASSTGWGNTIYF
cdr3_nt: TGTGCCAGTAGTACAGGGTGGGGAAACACCATATATTTT

j_call: TRBJ2-1
clone_size: -
d_call: -
v_call: TRBV5-6
cdr3_aa: CASRTSLYNEQFF
cdr3_nt: TGTGCCAGCAGAACTAGCCTCTACAATGAGCAGTTCTTC

j_call: TRBJ2-7
clone_size: -
d_call: -
v_call: TRBV6-1
cdr3_aa: CASKGGYEQYF
cdr3_nt: TGTGCCAGCAAAGGAGGCTACGAGCAGTACTTC

j_call: TRBJ1-2
clone_size: -
d_call: -
v_call: TRBV6-5
cdr3_aa: CASSLSGGIGVGF
cdr3_nt: TGTGCCAGCAGTCTTAGTGGGGGGATAGGAGTTGGCTTC

j_call: TRBJ1-1
clone_size: -
d_call: -
v_call: TRBV30
cdr3_aa: CAWNAGITEAFF
cdr3_nt: TGTGCCTGGAATGCAGGAATCACTGAAGCTTTCTTT

j_call: TRBJ1-4
clone_size: -
d_call: TRBD1
v_call: TRBV19
cdr3_aa: CASSIGAGGDEKLFF
cdr3_nt: TGTGCCAGTAGTATTGGCGCAGGGGGCGATGAAAAACTGTTTTTT

j_call: TRBJ2-2
clone_size: -
d_call: -
v_call: TRBV30
cdr3_aa: CAWSTRVGGELFF
cdr3_nt: TGTGCCTGGAGTACCCGGGTCGGCGGGGAGCTGTTTTTT

j_call: TRBJ1-4
clone_size: few
d_call: TRBD1
v_call: TRBV28
cdr3_aa: CASSFPPGTGGSGEKLFF
cdr3_nt: TGTGCCAGCAGTTTCCCCCCCGGGACAGGGGGAAGTGGCGAAAAACTGTTTTTT

j_call: TRBJ2-1
clone_size: -
d_call: -
v_call: TRBV10-3
cdr3_aa: CAISESAGVDEQFF
cdr3_nt: TGTGCCATCAGTGAGTCAGCAGGGGTGGATGAGCAGTTCTTC

j_call: TRBJ2-3
clone_size: -
d_call: TRBD2
v_call: TRBV19
cdr3_aa: CASRGLAASTDTQYF
cdr3_nt: TGTGCCAGTAGAGGACTAGCAGCTAGCACAGATACGCAGTATTTT

j_call: TRBJ1-2
clone_size: -
d_call: TRBD1
v_call: TRBV28
cdr3_aa: CASSLSGQDAFYGYTF
cdr3_nt: TGTGCCAGCAGTTTATCCGGACAGGACGCATTCTATGGCTACACCTTC

j_call: TRBJ2-3
clone_size: -
d_call: -
v_call: TRBV10-2
cdr3_aa: CATGRGPDTQYF
cdr3_nt: TGCGCCACCGGCCGCGGTCCAGATACGCAGTATTTT

j_call: TRBJ2-7
clone_size: -
d_call: TRBD1
v_call: TRBV29-1
cdr3_aa: CSVGQVNSEQYF
cdr3_nt: TGCAGCGTCGGACAGGTTAACTCCGAGCAGTACTTC

j_call: TRBJ1-4
clone_size: -
d_call: -
v_call: TRBV5-1
cdr3_aa: CASSFGAVQEKLFF
cdr3_nt: TGCGCCAGCAGCTTTGGGGCTGTTCAAGAAAAACTGTTTTTT

j_call: TRBJ2-1
clone_size: -
d_call: TRBD2
v_call: TRBV3-1/TRBV3-2
cdr3_aa: CASSQVTSGSSDNEQFF
cdr3_nt: TGTGCCAGCAGCCAAGTAACTAGCGGGAGTTCGGACAATGAGCAGTTCTTC

j_call: TRBJ1-2
clone_size: -
d_call: -
v_call: TRBV6-5
cdr3_aa: CASSYSKQGNGYTF
cdr3_nt: TGTGCCAGCAGTTACTCGAAACAGGGAAATGGCTACACCTTC

j_call: TRBJ1-2
clone_size: -
d_call: -
v_call: TRBV12-3/TRBV12-4
cdr3_aa: CASSPSLSYGYTF
cdr3_nt: TGTGCCAGCAGTCCTAGCCTCTCTTATGGCTACACCTTC

j_call: TRBJ1-5
clone_size: -
d_call: -
v_call: TRBV3-1/TRBV3-2
cdr3_aa: CASSQTTGVGNQPQHF
cdr3_nt: TGTGCCAGCAGCCAAACCACAGGTGTAGGCAATCAGCCCCAGCATTTT

j_call: TRBJ2-7
clone_size: -
d_call: -
v_call: TRBV14
cdr3_aa: CASSLQGYEQYF
cdr3_nt: TGTGCCAGCAGCCTTCAGGGATACGAGCAGTACTTC

j_call: TRBJ2-7
clone_size: -
d_call: -
v_call: TRBV7-9
cdr3_aa: CASSPLGYEQYF
cdr3_nt: TGTGCCAGCAGCCCTCTAGGATACGAGCAGTACTTC

j_call: TRBJ1-2
clone_size: -
d_call: -
v_call: TRBV2
cdr3_aa: CASSPGEGYYGYTF
cdr3_nt: TGTGCCAGCAGCCCAGGGGAAGGGTACTATGGCTACACCTTC

j_call: TRBJ1-2
clone_size: -
d_call: -
v_call: TRBV28
cdr3_aa: CASSQTYGYTF
cdr3_nt: TGTGCCAGCAGTCAAACATATGGCTACACCTTC

j_call: TRBJ1-4
clone_size: -
d_call: -
v_call: TRBV6-6
cdr3_aa: CASSYRGGTNEKLFF
cdr3_nt: TGTGCCAGCAGTTACCGGGGAGGAACTAATGAAAAACTGTTTTTT

j_call: TRBJ2-7
clone_size: few
d_call: -
v_call: TRBV27
cdr3_aa: CASRRRTDAYEQYF
cdr3_nt: TGTGCCAGCAGGAGACGGACAGATGCCTACGAGCAGTACTTC

j_call: TRBJ1-5
clone_size: -
d_call: -
v_call: TRBV18
cdr3_aa: CASSQGQEQPQHF
cdr3_nt: TGTGCCAGCTCACAGGGGCAAGAACAGCCCCAGCATTTT

j_call: TRBJ2-1
clone_size: -
d_call: TRBD1
v_call: TRBV4-3
cdr3_aa: CASSQATGEPSYNEQFF
cdr3_nt: TGCGCCAGCAGCCAAGCGACAGGGGAACCCTCCTACAATGAGCAGTTCTTC

j_call: TRBJ1-1
clone_size: -
d_call: -
v_call: TRBV28
cdr3_aa: CASSPAREPTEAFF
cdr3_nt: TGTGCCAGCAGTCCGGCACGGGAACCGACTGAAGCTTTCTTT